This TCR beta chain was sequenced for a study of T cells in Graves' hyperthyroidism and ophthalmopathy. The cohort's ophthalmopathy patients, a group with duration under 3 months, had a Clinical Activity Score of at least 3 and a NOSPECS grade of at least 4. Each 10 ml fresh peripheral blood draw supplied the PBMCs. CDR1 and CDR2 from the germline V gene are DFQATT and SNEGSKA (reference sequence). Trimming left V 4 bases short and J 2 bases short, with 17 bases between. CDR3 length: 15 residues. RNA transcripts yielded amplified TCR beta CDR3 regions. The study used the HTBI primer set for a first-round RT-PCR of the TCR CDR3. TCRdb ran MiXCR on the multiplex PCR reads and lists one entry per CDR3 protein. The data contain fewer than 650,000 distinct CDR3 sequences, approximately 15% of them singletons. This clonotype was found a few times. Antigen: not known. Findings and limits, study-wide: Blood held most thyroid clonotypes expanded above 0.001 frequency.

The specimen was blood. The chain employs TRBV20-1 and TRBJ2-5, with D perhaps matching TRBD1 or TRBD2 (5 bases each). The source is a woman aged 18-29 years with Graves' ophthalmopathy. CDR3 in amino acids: CSATSRGAIQETQYF. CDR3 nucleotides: TGCAGTGCTACCTCGCGAGGGGCAATACAAGAGACCCAGTACTTC.